A single sample is the source of the 26 T cell receptor beta chains below, sequenced in a study of radiotherapy plus CTLA-4 blockade in lung cancer. Measured with immunoSEQ multiplex PCR; TCRdb has only the in-frame clones, and not every one. The table lists about 80,000 clones, around 86% of them singletons, with 0.87% in the top ten. Sequences were derived from peripheral blood, sampled from a patient treated with radiotherapy plus ipilimumab. The receptors originated from a human donor with non-small cell lung cancer who had stable disease on radiotherapy plus ipilimumab.

The chain is built from TRBV9 and TRBJ1-4; the match to TRBD1 covers 8 bases. V was clipped by 4 bases and J by 3 bases; unmatched bases: 11. The CDR3 covers 17 residues. Per germline, CDR1 SGDLS and CDR2 YYNGEE. This chain's CDR3 is CASSPGQGGWANEKLFF. CDR3 in DNA: TGTGCCAGCAGCCCTGGACAGGGAGGGTGGGCTAATGAAAAACTGTTTTTT.

This chain links TRBV6-5 with TRBJ2-7; D not resolved. Germline V lookup: CDR1 MNHEY, CDR2 SVGAGI. V dropped 0 bases and J dropped 3 bases, with 12 bases sitting between them. CDR3 size: 15 residues. CDR3 DNA sequence: TGTGCCAGCAGTTACTCGTACGGCGAGAACTACGAGCAGTACTTC. It yields the protein CASSYSYGENYEQYF.

The rearrangement uses TRBV29-1 and TRBJ1-3; the match to TRBD1 covers 11 bases. After removal of 6 bases from V and 1 base from J, the junction contained 8 bases not matched to a gene. Germline V gene lookup returns CDR1 SQVTM and CDR2 ANQGSEA. The CDR3 consists of 16 residues. The CDR3 is CSVRTGGGLSGNTIYF. Here the CDR3 DNA reads TGCAGCGTACGGACAGGGGGCGGATTATCTGGAAACACCATATATTTT.

The chain links TRBV11-2 to TRBJ1-3; 9 nucleotides match TRBD1. This CDR3 has 16 residues. V was clipped by 5 bases and J by 0 bases; unmatched bases: 5. Germline values: CDR1 SGHAT, CDR2 FQNNGV. The CDR3 loop is CASSTGGVGSGNTIYF. The DNA for the CDR3 is TGTGCCAGCAGCACAGGGGGCGTAGGCTCTGGAAACACCATATATTTT.

The V call is TRBV30, the J call TRBJ1-1; TRBD1 matches 8 bases. This CDR3 has 15 amino acids. V shed 3 bases, J shed 0 bases, and the junction held 6 bases outside the gene matches. Looked up from germline, CDR1 is GTSNPN and CDR2 is SVGIG (reference sequence). DNA for the CDR3: TGTGCCTGGAGCCGGACAGGGTATATGAACACTGAAGCTTTCTTT. Translating it yields CAWSRTGYMNTEAFF. The full variable domain, its missing parts supplied by reference TRBV30 and TRBJ1-1, is SQTIHQWPATLVQPVGSPLSLECTVEGTSNPNLYWYRQAAGRGLQLLFYSVGIGQISSEVPQNLSASRPQDRQFILSSKKLLLSDSGFYLCAWSRTGYMNTEAFFGQGTRLTVV.

The rearrangement uses TRBV9 and TRBJ2-2; the match to TRBD1 covers 7 bases. The trim removed 3 bases at V and 6 bases at J, leaving 11 bases unmatched. The CDR3 sequence is 16 residues long. CDR1 and CDR2 from the germline V gene are SGDLS and YYNGEE. The chain's CDR3 is CASSANPRGRAGELFF. The CDR3 DNA reads TGTGCCAGCAGCGCCAACCCAAGGGGGCGGGCCGGGGAGCTGTTTTTT.

The gene calls are TRBV6-4 and TRBJ1-2; D is possibly TRBD1 (6 bases). V gave up 3 bases and J gave up 1 base, with 15 bases separating them. Germline V gene data show CDR1 as MRHNA and CDR2 as SNTAGT. This CDR3 spans 16 amino acids. The chain's CDR3 is CASSEVGGLNNYGYTF. The CDR3, as DNA: TGTGCCAGCAGTGAAGTCGGGGGGCTGAATAACTATGGCTACACCTTC.

The rearrangement links TRBV11-2 to TRBJ2-1; no clear D gene. V lost 2 bases to trimming and J lost 0 bases, with 8 bases between them. This CDR3 contains 15 residues. CDR1 is SGHAT, CDR2 FQNNGV, per germline. CDR3 sequence: CASSLRPSSYNEQFF. CDR3 sequence (DNA): TGTGCCAGCAGCTTACGGCCTAGCTCCTACAATGAGCAGTTCTTC.

This clone was counted a single time. This chain uses TRBV10-3 with TRBJ1-3; no firm D call. The germline V gene encodes CDR1 ENHRY and CDR2 SYGVKD. This CDR3 spans 12 amino acids. Trimming removed 5 bases from V and 0 bases from J, with 2 bases in between. As DNA, the CDR3 is TGTGCCATCAGTAACTCTGGAAACACCATATATTTT. As protein: CAISNSGNTIYF.

This chain connects TRBV5-1 to TRBJ1-6; TRBD1 might be the D (5 bases). This CDR3 comprises 18 residues. CDR1 SGHRS and CDR2 YFSETQ come from the germline V gene. Trimming removed 7 bases from V and 0 bases from J, with 20 bases in between. The CDR3 reads CASHDRVPGASYNSPLHF. CDR3 DNA: TGCGCCAGCCACGACAGAGTTCCGGGAGCCTCCTATAATTCACCCCTCCACTTT. Using reference TRBV5-1 and TRBJ1-6 for the parts outside the CDR3, the full variable domain is KAGVTQTPRYLIKTRGQQVTLSCSPISGHRSVSWYQQTPGQGLQFLFEYFSETQRNKGNFPGRFSGRQFSNSRSEMNVSTLELGDSALYLCASHDRVPGASYNSPLHFGNGTRLTVT.

In DNA, the CDR3 is TGTGCCAGCAGCCAAGACCCAGCGGTTGCCTACAATGAGCAGTTCTTC. This gives the protein CASSQDPAVAYNEQFF. The gene calls are TRBV4-2 and TRBJ2-1; weak D call: TRBD2 (5 bases). The ends were cut back, 0 bases at V and 2 bases at J, with 11 bases in the middle. Per germline, CDR1 LGHNA and CDR2 YNFKEQ. The CDR3 has 16 amino acids.

This clone was observed once. The chain combines TRBV5-4 with TRBJ2-2; 7 bases fit TRBD1. The V and J ends lost 4 bases and 4 bases, in that order; junction bases with no gene match: 7. CDR1 and CDR2 from the germline V gene are SGHNT and YYREEE (reference sequence). This CDR3 spans 15 amino acids. CDR3 region: CASSPRTGSTGELFF. CDR3 sequence (DNA): TGTGCCAGCAGCCCTCGGACAGGTTCCACCGGGGAGCTGTTTTTT. Variable domain in full (rest from reference TRBV5-4 and TRBJ2-2): ETGVTQSPTHLIKTRGQQVTLRCSSQSGHNTVSWYQQALGQGPQFIFQYYREEENGRGNFPPRFSGLQFPNYSSELNVNALELDDSALYLCASSPRTGSTGELFFGEGSRLTVL.

This chain joins TRBV13 and TRBJ1-5; D possibly corresponds to TRBD1 (6 bases). The germline V gene encodes CDR1 PRHDT and CDR2 FYEKMQ (reference sequence). Between the trimmed V and J ends, which lost 5 bases and 6 bases, there was a span of 17 bases. This CDR3 region has 15 residues. The CDR3 loop reads CASSAYSGGVQPQHF. The DNA of the CDR3 is TGTGCCAGCAGCGCCTATTCGGGGGGCGTTCAGCCCCAGCATTTT.

The V and J genes are TRBV5-1 and TRBJ2-7, with 13 nucleotides matching TRBD2. The V gene's germline CDR1 is SGHRS and CDR2 YFSETQ. The V gene end was trimmed by 0 bases and the J gene end by 4 bases; junction bases not matched to a gene: 10. This CDR3 has 18 amino acids. CDR3 residues: CASSLASGTSGTPYEQYF. The CDR3 DNA reads TGCGCCAGCAGCTTGGCCTCCGGGACTAGCGGGACCCCATACGAGCAGTACTTC. The variable domain in full, completed from reference TRBV5-1 and TRBJ2-7, reads KAGVTQTPRYLIKTRGQQVTLSCSPISGHRSVSWYQQTPGQGLQFLFEYFSETQRNKGNFPGRFSGRQFSNSRSEMNVSTLELGDSALYLCASSLASGTSGTPYEQYFGPGTRLTVT.

The chain couples TRBV6-4 to TRBJ2-5; no clear D gene. Matching the DNA end better, TRBJ2-7 makes the J call doubtful. This CDR3 has 13 residues. Germline CDR1 reads MRHNA; CDR2 reads SNTAGT. Here the CDR3 DNA reads TGTGCCAGCAGTGAGTCTCGCGAAACCGAGCAGTACTTC. The encoded protein is CASSESRETEQYF.

The genes are TRBV7-9 and TRBJ1-1; D ambiguous. V was cut by 1 base and J by 1 base, with 10 bases left in between. Germline V gives CDR1 SEHNR, CDR2 FQNEAQ (reference sequence). The CDR3 extends over 15 amino acids. Here the CDR3 reads CASSLVQVANTEAFF. CDR3 sequence (DNA): TGTGCCAGCAGCTTAGTGCAGGTAGCGAACACTGAAGCTTTCTTT.

The chain couples TRBV2 to TRBJ2-5; 8 nucleotides match TRBD2. The CDR3 spans 15 residues. V was pared by 2 bases and J by 1 base, with 3 bases of the junction left unmatched. CDR1 is SNHLY and CDR2 is FYNNEI in the germline V gene. CDR3 residues: CASSERTSRQETQYF. CDR3 nucleotides: TGTGCCAGCAGTGAACGGACTAGCCGCCAAGAGACCCAGTACTTC.

This rearrangement joins TRBV9 to TRBJ2-3; D uncertain. V lost 3 bases to trimming and J lost 5 bases, with 7 bases between them. Germline assignment: CDR1 SGDLS and CDR2 YYNGEE. The CDR3 length is 12 residues. The CDR3: CASSDGLDTQYF. In DNA form, the CDR3 reads TGTGCCAGCAGCGACGGTCTAGATACGCAGTATTTT.

This chain joins TRBV5-4 and TRBJ1-1, with 7 positions matching TRBD1. J lost 1 base, V lost 1 base, and 4 bases had no gene match. The CDR3 extends over 15 amino acids. Per the germline V gene, CDR1 is SGHNT and CDR2 is YYREEE (reference sequence). CDR3 in DNA: TGTGCCAGCAGCTTGCGGCAGGGGGGGAACACTGAAGCTTTCTTT. It yields the protein CASSLRQGGNTEAFF.

The chain uses TRBV9 and TRBJ2-7, with no clear D. CDR3 length: 13 residues. V shed 3 bases and J shed 0 bases, with 7 bases lying between them. Germline V gene lookup returns CDR1 SGDLS and CDR2 YYNGEE. CDR3 sequence: CASSGASSYEQYF. The CDR3 DNA is TGTGCCAGCAGCGGGGCTTCCTCCTACGAGCAGTACTTC. Full variable domain (remainder filled in from reference TRBV9 and TRBJ2-7): DSGVTQTPKHLITATGQRVTLRCSPRSGDLSVYWYQQSLDQGLQFLIQYYNGEERAKGNILERFSAQQFPDLHSELNLSSLELGDSALYFCASSGASSYEQYFGPGTRLTVT.

The chain has TRBV6-1 and TRBJ2-7, with D perhaps matching TRBD2 (5 bases). Between the trimmed V and J ends, which lost 7 bases and 4 bases, there was a span of 20 bases. In germline, CDR1 is MNHNS, CDR2 SASEGT. CDR3 length: 15 residues. The CDR3 DNA is TGTGCCAGCAACGAGGGTCTATCAAATTCTTACGAGCAGTACTTC. As protein: CASNEGLSNSYEQYF.

The chain uses TRBV4-2 and TRBJ2-4; D is possibly TRBD2 (5 bases). Germline V lookup: CDR1 LGHNA, CDR2 YNFKEQ. V was pared by 0 bases and J by 16 bases, with 19 bases between. The CDR3 runs to 14 residues. In DNA form, the CDR3 reads TGTGCCAGCAGCCAAGATCAACCCGGGGTGGCCCTATACTTC. This translates into CASSQDQPGVALYF.

This chain connects TRBV5-1 to TRBJ2-3; tentatively, D is TRBD1 or TRBD2 (6 bases each). Trimming left V 4 bases short and J 3 bases short, with 15 bases between. Germline CDR1 SGHRS, CDR2 YFSETQ. This CDR3 contains 15 residues. CDR3 DNA: TGCGCCAGCAGCGCCTTGGAGGGGGTAACAGATACGCAGTATTTT. Encoded protein: CASSALEGVTDTQYF.

The CDR3 sequence is CASILTSGGDEQFF. The CDR3 coding sequence is TGTGCCAGCATCCTTACTTCAGGGGGTGATGAGCAGTTCTTC. J is TRBJ2-1 and V is TRBV11-2, with 7 bases aligning to TRBD1. The CDR3 length is 14 residues. Germline V lookup: CDR1 SGHAT, CDR2 FQNNGV. The J segment lost 8 bases and the V segment lost 7 bases, leaving 11 bases of the junction unmatched.

The rearrangement joins TRBV7-8 to TRBJ2-2, with 8 bases lining up with TRBD1. Germline assignment: CDR1 SGHVS and CDR2 FQNEAQ. The CDR3 length is 16 residues. V shed 5 bases and J 3 bases; nucleotides not matched to a gene: 8. The CDR3 DNA reads as TGTGCCAGCAGCCCGAGCCGACAGGGGTACACCGGGGAGCTGTTTTTT. Its translation: CASSPSRQGYTGELFF.

The gene calls are TRBV28 and TRBJ1-5; 10 nucleotides line up with TRBD1. Germline V lookup: CDR1 MDHEN, CDR2 SYDVKM. The ends lost 6 bases at V and 7 bases at J; junction bases unmatched: 9. The CDR3 is made up of 15 amino acids. Here the CDR3 DNA reads TGTGCCAGCAGCCGGGACAGGGGTGTTCGCCAGCCCCAGCATTTT. It encodes CASSRDRGVRQPQHF.